The entry that follows covers one T cell receptor (beta chain) sequence. Its antigen is unknown. The CDR3 consists of 16 residues. The V gene end was trimmed by 0 bases and the J gene end by 2 bases; junction bases not matched to a gene: 4. Per germline, CDR1 SGHAT and CDR2 FQNNGV. The sample comes from a study of cytomegalovirus exposure and HLA in healthy donors. Findings of the study overall: V- and J-gene trimming of TCR beta was linked (in a later analysis) to a missense DCLRE1C variant. Overall, roughly 160 TCR beta chains were annotated as cytomegalovirus-associated.

Both 60 Vbeta primers and 13 Jbeta primers went into the PCR. TCRdb's table, derived via immunoSEQ multiplex PCR, lists solely in-frame clones and lacks some. Of 88,000 or so clones in the sample, 62% were seen once. The material sequenced was PBMCs. The receptor was isolated from a male donor in good health and CMV-seropositive. The chain has TRBV11-2 and TRBJ2-7; 10 bases fit TRBD2. The CDR3 is CASSLEASGSAYEQYF. The CDR3 DNA is TGTGCCAGCAGCTTAGAGGCTAGCGGGAGCGCCTACGAGCAGTACTTC.